This T cell receptor beta chain comes out of a study of OX40 agonist ivuxolimab in advanced cancers. Across the study: Patient treatment consisted of intravenous ivuxolimab administration every 2 weeks at 0.01 to 10 mg/kg.

Overall study results and limits: Clonal expansion in partial responders at 0.1-3.0 mg/kg ranked among the lowest. CD8+ T cells were the subset that, on average, had more expanded clones than CD4+. Clones of CD4+ and CD8+ blood T cells grew by week 6 at doses of 0.1 to 3.0 mg/kg.

With regard to this clone: No antigen is known for it.

Generated by immunoSEQ multiplex PCR, the TCRdb table keeps only in-frame clones and is missing some. Of about 36,000 clones listed, around 73% are singletons. Sequenced here: CD4+ or CD8+ T cells sorted from blood, sampled in a trial of the OX40 agonist ivuxolimab. This clonotype was obtained from an adult with an advanced solid tumor such as melanoma, head and neck, liver or kidney cancer.

CDR3 coding DNA: TGTGCCAGCAGCTTAGCGCTGGGTAGCGGGAGGGCCTCGTACGAGCAGTACTTC. It translates to CASSLALGSGRASYEQYF. The chain links TRBV7-2 to TRBJ2-7; 11 nucleotides align to TRBD2. This CDR3 spans 18 amino acids. V dropped 0 bases and J dropped 4; count of bases not matched to a gene: 11. Germline-derived CDR1 and CDR2 are SGHTA and FQGNSA.